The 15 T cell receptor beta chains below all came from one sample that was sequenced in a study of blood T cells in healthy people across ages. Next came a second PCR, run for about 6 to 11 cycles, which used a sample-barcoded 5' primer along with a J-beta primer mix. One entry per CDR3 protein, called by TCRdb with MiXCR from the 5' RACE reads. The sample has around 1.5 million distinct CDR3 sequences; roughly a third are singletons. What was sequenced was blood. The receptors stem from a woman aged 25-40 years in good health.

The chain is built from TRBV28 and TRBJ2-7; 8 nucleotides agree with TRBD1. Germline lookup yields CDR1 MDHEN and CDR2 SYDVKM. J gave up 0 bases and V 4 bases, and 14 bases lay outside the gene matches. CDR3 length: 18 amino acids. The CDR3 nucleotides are TGTGCCAGCAGTTCACGGGACAGGACCGTAATTATCTCCTACGAGCAGTACTTC. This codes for CASSSRDRTVIISYEQYF.

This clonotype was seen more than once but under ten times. CDR3 sequence (DNA): TGTGCCACCAGTCCCCGACGCTCCTACGAGCAGTACTTC. It codes for CATSPRRSYEQYF. The chain uses TRBV24-1 and TRBJ2-7; D gene ambiguous. Germline values: CDR1 KGHDR, CDR2 SFDVKD. The CDR3 is 13 residues long. V was shortened by 6 bases and J by 0 bases, with 8 bases between the two germline ends.

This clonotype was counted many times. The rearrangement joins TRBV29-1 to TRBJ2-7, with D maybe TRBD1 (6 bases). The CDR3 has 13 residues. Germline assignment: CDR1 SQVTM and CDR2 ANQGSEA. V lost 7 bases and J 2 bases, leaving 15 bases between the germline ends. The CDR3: CSARGHRAYEQYF. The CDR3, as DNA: TGCAGCGCTAGGGGACACCGAGCCTACGAGCAGTACTTC.

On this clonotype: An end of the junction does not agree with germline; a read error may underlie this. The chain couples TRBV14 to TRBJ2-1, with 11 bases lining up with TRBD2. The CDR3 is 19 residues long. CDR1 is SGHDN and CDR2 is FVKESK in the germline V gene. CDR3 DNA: TGTGTCAGCAGCCCATATCCCGCTAGCGGGGGGATCCAGCGCAATGAGCAGTTCTTC. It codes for CVSSPYPASGGIQRNEQFF.

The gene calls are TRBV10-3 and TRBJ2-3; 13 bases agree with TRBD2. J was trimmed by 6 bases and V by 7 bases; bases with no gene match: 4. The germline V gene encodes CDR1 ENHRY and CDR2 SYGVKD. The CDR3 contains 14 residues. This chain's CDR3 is CAIKTSGGMDTQYF. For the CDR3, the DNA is TGTGCCATCAAGACTAGCGGGGGGATGGATACGCAGTATTTT.

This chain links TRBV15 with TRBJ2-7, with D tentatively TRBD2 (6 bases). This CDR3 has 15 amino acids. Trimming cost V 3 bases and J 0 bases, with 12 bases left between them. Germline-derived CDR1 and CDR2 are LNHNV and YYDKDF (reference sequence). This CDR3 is CATSSGAGLSYEQYF. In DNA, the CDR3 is TGTGCCACCAGCAGCGGGGCGGGACTCTCCTACGAGCAGTACTTC.

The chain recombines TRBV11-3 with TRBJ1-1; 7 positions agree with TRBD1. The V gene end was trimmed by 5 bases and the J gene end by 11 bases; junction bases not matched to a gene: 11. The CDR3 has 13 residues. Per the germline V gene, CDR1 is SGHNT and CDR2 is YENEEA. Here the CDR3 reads CASSRQDRGQAFF. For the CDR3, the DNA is TGTGCCAGCAGCCGACAGGATAGGGGGCAGGCTTTCTTT. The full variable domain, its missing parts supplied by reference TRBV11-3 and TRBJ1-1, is EAGVVQSPRYKIIEKKQPVAFWCNPISGHNTLYWYLQNLGQGPELLIRYENEEAVDDSQLPKDRFSAERLKGVDSTLKIQPAELGDSAVYLCASSRQDRGQAFFGQGTRLTVV.

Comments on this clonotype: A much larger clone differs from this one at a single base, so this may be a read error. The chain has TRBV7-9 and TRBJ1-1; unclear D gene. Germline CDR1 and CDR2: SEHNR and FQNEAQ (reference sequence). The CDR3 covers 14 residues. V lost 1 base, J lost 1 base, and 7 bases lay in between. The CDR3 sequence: CASSLEAWNTEAFF. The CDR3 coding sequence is TGTGCCAGCAGCTTAGAGGCGTGGAACACTGAAGCTTTCTTT.

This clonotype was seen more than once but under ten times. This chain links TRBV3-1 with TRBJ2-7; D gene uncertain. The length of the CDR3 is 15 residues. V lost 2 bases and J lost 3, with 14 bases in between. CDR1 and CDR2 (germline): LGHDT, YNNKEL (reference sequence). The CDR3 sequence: CASSQQSVGNYEQYF. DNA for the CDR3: TGTGCCAGCAGCCAACAGTCGGTGGGTAACTACGAGCAGTACTTC.

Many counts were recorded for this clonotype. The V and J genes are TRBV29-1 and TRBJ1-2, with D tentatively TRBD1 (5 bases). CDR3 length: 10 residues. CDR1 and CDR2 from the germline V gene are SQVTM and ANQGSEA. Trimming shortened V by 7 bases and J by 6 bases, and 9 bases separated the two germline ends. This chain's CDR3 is CSATEDGYTF. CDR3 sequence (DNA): TGCAGCGCGACAGAAGATGGCTACACCTTC.

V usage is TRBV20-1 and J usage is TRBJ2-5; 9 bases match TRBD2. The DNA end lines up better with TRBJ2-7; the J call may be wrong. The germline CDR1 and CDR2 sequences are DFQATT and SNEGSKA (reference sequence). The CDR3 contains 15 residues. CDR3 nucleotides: TGCAGTGCTAGAAGCTTACTAGCGGGTGTCTACGAGCAGTACTTC. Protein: CSARSLLAGVYEQYF.

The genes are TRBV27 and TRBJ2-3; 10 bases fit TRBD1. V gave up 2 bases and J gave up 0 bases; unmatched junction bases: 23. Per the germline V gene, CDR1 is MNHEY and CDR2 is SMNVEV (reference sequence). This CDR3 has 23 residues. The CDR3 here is CASSLRSGGRQGAVGPSTDTQYF. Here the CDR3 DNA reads TGTGCCAGCAGTTTACGCTCGGGCGGCCGACAGGGGGCTGTTGGCCCGAGCACAGATACGCAGTATTTT.

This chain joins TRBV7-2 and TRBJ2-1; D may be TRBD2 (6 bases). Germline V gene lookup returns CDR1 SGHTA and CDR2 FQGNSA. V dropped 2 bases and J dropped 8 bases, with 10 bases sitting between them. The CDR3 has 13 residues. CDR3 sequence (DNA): TGTGCCAGCAGCTTATTGGGAGGTTATGAGCAGTTCTTC. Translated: CASSLLGGYEQFF.

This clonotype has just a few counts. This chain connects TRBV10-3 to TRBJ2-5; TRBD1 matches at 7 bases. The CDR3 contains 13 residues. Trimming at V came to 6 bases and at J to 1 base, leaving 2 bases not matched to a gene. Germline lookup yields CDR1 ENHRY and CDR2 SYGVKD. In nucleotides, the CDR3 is TGTGCCATCAGAGGGGACAGCCAAGAGACCCAGTACTTC. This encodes CAIRGDSQETQYF.

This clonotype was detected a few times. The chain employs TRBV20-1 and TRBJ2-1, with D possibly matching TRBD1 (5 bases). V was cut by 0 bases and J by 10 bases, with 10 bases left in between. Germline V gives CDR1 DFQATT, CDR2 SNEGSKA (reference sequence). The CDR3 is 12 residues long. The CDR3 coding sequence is TGCAGTGCTAGAGAATGGGGCAGGGAGCAGTTCTTC. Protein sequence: CSAREWGREQFF.